In this sample, the clone carrying this T cell receptor beta chain turned up once. The antigen is undetermined. This specimen comes from a study of shared clonotypes between healthy human individuals. Study-wide points: The donor pool, a small one, limited the genetic and exposure-history diversity represented.

CD45RO-negative CD8 cells positively selected for CCR7 made up the naive population, which excluded terminally differentiated effector memory CD45RA+ cells. Germline-derived CDR1 and CDR2 are MNHEY and SMNVEV (reference sequence). With 7 bases removed from V and 6 bases from J, the gap between germline ends came to 28 bases. The CDR3 covers 17 residues. TCRdb's table, derived via immunoSEQ multiplex PCR, lists solely in-frame clones and lacks some. The sample lists about 2.1 million clones; just over 90% were seen once. This receptor was taken from a man between 18 and 35 years old in good health. Some clones in this sample may be carry-over from other donors' samples. The J gene is TRBJ2-7, the V gene TRBV27, with D possibly matching TRBD2 (5 bases). The sequenced sample consisted of naive CD8+ T cells from PBMCs. DNA of the CDR3: TGTGCCAGCACCCCCACGTATGGGCCTAGCAGTCCGGGCGAGCAGTACTTC. Its translation is CASTPTYGPSSPGEQYF.